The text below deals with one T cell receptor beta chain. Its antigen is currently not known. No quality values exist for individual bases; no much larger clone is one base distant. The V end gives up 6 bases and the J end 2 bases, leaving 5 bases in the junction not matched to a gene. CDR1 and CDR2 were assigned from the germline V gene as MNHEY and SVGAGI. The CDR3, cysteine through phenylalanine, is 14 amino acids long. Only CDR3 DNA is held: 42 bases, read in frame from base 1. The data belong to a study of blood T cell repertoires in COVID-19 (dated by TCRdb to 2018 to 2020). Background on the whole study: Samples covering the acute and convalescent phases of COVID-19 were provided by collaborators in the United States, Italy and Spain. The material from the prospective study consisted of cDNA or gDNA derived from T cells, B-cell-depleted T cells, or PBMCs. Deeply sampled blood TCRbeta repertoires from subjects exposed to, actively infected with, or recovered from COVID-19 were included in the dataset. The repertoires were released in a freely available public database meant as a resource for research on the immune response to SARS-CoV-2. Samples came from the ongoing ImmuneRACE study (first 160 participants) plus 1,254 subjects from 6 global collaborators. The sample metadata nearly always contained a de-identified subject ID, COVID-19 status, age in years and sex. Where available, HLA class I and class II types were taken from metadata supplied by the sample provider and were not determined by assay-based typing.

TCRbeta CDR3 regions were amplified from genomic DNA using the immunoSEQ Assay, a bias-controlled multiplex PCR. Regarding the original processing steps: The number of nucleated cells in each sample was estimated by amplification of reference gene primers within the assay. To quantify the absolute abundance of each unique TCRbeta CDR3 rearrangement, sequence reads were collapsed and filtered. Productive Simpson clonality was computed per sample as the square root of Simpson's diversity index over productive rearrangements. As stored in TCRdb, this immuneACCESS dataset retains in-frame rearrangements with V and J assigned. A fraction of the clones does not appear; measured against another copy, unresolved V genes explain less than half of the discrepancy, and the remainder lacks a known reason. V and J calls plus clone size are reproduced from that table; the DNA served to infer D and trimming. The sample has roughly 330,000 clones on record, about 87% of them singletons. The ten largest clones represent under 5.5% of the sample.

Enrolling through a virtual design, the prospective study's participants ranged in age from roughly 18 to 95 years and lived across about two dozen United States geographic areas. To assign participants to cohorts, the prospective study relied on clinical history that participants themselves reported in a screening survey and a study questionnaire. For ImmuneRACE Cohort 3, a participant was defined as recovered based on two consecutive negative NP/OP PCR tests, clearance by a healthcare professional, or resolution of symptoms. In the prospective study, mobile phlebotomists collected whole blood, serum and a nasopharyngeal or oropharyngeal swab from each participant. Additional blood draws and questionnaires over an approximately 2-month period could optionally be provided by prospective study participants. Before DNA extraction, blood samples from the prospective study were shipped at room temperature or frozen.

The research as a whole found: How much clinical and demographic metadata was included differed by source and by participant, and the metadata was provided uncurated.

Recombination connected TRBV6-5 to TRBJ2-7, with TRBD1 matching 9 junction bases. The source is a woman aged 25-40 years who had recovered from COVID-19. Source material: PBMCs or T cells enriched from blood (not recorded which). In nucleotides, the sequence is TGTGCCAGCAGCCGGGACAGGGTGACCTACGAGCAGTACTTC. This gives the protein CASSRDRVTYEQYF.